This T cell receptor (beta chain) emerged from a study of T cells in Graves' hyperthyroidism and ophthalmopathy. The CDR3 is made up of 14 amino acids. The germline V gene encodes CDR1 SNHLY and CDR2 FYNNEI. V shed 8 bases and J shed 4 bases, with 17 bases lying between them. Study-wide findings and caveats: Ophthalmopathy got predicted by the model a median about 6.5 months before its onset. Most thyroid clonotypes expanded above 0.001 were also detected in blood.

Patients aged 18 to 65 had newly diagnosed hyperthyroidism that had lasted under 2 months. The diagnoses drew upon clinical symptoms, serum thyroxine and TRAb, thyroid ultrasound and orbital computed tomography. This clonotype showed up many times. Its antigen is as yet unknown. RNA transcripts yielded amplified TCR beta CDR3 regions. With the HTBI primer set, the TCR CDR3 went through a first round of RT-PCR. TCRdb redid the calling of the multiplex PCR reads with MiXCR, one entry per CDR3 protein. Of about 380,000 distinct CDR3 sequences detected, around 13% appear once; the ten largest clones hold more than 9.5%.

The receptor comes from a woman aged 60 to 75 with Graves' hyperthyroidism. The V gene is TRBV2, the J gene TRBJ1-1; D might be TRBD1 (6 bases). Sequenced sample: blood. CDR3: CASLRDTGSTEAFF. The CDR3 nucleotides are TGTGCCAGCCTCCGGGACACCGGCAGCACTGAAGCTTTCTTT.